This T cell receptor beta chain emerged from a study of OX40 agonist ivuxolimab in advanced cancers. CDR3 length: 14 amino acids. The V end lost 7 bases, the J end lost 5 bases, and 18 bases lay between the germline ends. Looked up from germline, CDR1 is SGHVS and CDR2 is FQNEAQ. Sequencing was performed with immunoSEQ multiplex PCR; in TCRdb, only in-frame clones are kept and a portion is missing. This sample has some 80,000 clones; over 75% occur once, and the top ten carry 0.72%. The TCR originated in an adult with an advanced solid tumor such as melanoma, head and neck, liver or kidney cancer. The sample here was CD4+ or CD8+ T cells sorted from blood, taken in a trial of the OX40 agonist ivuxolimab. The rearrangement uses TRBV7-8 and TRBJ2-7; D tentatively reads TRBD1 or TRBD2 (7 bases each). The chain's CDR3 is CASTWRGGGDEQYF. The DNA of the CDR3 is TGTGCCAGCACATGGAGGGGAGGGGGCGACGAGCAGTACTTC. The entire variable domain, with the rest obtained from reference TRBV7-8 and TRBJ2-7, is as follows: GAGVSQSPRYKVAKRGQDVALRCDPISGHVSLFWYQQALGQGPEFLTYFQNEAQLDKSGLPSDRFFAERPEGSVSTLKIQRTQQEDSAVYLCASTWRGGGDEQYFGPGTRLTVT.